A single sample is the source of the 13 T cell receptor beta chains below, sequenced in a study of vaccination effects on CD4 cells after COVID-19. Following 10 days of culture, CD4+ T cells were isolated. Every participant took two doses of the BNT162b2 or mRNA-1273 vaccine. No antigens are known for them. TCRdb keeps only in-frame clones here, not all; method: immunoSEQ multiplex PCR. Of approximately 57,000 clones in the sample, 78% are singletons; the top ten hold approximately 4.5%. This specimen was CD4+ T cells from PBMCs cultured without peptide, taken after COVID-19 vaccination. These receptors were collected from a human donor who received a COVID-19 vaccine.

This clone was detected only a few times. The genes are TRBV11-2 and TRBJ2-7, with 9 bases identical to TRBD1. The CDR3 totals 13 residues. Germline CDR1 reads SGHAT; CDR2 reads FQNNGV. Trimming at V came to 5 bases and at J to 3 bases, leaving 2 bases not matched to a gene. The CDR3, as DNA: TGTGCCAGCAGCACAGGGGGCGGCTACGAGCAGTACTTC. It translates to CASSTGGGYEQYF.

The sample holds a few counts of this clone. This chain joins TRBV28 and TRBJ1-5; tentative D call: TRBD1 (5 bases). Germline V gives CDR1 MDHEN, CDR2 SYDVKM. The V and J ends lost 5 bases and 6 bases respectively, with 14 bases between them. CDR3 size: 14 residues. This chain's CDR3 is CASSPLRGGQPQHF. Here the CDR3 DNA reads TGTGCCAGCAGTCCCTTAAGGGGCGGTCAGCCCCAGCATTTT. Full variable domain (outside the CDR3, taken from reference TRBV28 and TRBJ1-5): DVKVTQSSRYLVKRTGEKVFLECVQDMDHENMFWYRQDPGLGLRLIYFSYDVKMKEKGDIPEGYSVSREKKERFSLILESASTNQTSMYLCASSPLRGGQPQHFGDGTRLSIL.

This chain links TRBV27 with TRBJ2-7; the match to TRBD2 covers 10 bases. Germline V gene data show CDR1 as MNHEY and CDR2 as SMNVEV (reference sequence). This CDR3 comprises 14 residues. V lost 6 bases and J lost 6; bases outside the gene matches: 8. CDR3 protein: CASSVAGGRGEQYF. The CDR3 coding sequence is TGTGCCAGCAGCGTAGCGGGAGGCCGGGGCGAGCAGTACTTC.

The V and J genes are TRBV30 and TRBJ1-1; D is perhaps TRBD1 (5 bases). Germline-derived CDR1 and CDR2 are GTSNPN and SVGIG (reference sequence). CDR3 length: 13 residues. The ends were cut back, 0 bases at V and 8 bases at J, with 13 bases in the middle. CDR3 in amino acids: CAWSVLRQKEAFF. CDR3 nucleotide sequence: TGTGCCTGGAGTGTACTGCGACAGAAGGAAGCTTTCTTT.

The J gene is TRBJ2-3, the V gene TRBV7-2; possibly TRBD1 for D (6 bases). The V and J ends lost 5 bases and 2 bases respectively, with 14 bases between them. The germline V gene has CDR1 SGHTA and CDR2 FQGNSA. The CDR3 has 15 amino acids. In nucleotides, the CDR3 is TGTGCCAGCAGCCCCGGACAGTTAAACACAGATACGCAGTATTTT. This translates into CASSPGQLNTDTQYF.

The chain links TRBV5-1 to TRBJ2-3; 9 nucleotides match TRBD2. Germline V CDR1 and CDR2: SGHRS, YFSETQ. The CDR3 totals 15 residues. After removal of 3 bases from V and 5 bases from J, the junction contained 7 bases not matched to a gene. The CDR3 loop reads CASSWGTSFGDTQYF. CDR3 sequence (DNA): TGCGCCAGCAGCTGGGGGACTAGCTTTGGAGATACGCAGTATTTT.

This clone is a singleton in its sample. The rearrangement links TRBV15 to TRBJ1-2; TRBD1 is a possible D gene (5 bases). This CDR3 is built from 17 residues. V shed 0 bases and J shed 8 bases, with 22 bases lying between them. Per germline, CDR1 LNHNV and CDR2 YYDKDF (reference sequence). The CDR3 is CATSRDGAGRLTWGYTF. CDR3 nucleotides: TGTGCCACCAGCAGAGATGGGGCAGGGAGGTTGACTTGGGGCTACACCTTC.

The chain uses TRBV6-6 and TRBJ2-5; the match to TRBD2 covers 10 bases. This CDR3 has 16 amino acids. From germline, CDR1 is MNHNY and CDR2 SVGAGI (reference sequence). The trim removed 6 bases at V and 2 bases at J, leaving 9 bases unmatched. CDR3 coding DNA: TGTGCCAGCAGGGACCCTAGCGGGAGTTATCAAGAGACCCAGTACTTC. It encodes CASRDPSGSYQETQYF.

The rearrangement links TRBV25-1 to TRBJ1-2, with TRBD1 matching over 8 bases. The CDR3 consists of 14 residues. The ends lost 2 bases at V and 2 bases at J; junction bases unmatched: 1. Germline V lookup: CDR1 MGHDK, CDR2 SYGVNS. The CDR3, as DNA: TGTGCCAGCAGTGAAGACAGGGGAAACTATGGCTACACCTTC. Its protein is CASSEDRGNYGYTF.

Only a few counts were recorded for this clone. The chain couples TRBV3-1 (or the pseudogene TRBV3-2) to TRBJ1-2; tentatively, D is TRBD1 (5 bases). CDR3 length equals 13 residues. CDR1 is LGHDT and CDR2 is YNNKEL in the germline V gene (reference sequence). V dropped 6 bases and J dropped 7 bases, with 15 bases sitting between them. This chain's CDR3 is CASSLQGDSGYTF. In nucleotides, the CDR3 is TGTGCCAGCAGTCTCCAGGGAGACAGTGGCTACACCTTC.

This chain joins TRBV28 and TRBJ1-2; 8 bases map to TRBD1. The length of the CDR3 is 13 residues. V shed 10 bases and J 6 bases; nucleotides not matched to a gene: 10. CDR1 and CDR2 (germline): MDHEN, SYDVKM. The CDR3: CAMQDRGLDGYTF. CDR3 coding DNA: TGTGCCATGCAAGACAGGGGTTTAGATGGCTACACCTTC.

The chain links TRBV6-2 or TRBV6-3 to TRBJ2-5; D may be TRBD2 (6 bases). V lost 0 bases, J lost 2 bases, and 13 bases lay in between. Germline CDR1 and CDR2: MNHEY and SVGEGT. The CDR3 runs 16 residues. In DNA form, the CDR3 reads TGTGCCAGCAGTTACTCCATCCTGCGGGGACAAGAGACCCAGTACTTC. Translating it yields CASSYSILRGQETQYF.

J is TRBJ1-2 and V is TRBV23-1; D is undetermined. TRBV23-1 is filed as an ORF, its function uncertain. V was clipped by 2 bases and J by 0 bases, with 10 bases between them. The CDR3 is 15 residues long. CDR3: CASSQGCGPNYGYTF. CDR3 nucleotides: TGCGCCAGCAGTCAAGGCTGCGGTCCTAACTATGGCTACACCTTC.